The next 14 T cell receptor beta chains were all read from a single sample in a study of control samples from healthy donors and cancer patients. Profiled with immunoSEQ multiplex PCR; TCRdb holds only in-frame clones, not every one. The sample shows about 92,000 clones, approximately 82% of them seen only once. Material for sequencing was blood. Receptor source: a woman aged 60 to 75 in good health.

V gene TRBV7-2 combines with J gene TRBJ2-5; D uncertain. The CDR3 is 15 residues long. V gave up 3 bases and J gave up 1 base, with 12 bases separating them. The germline V gene has CDR1 SGHTA and CDR2 FQGNSA. The CDR3 spells CASSFGSAGQETQYF. The CDR3 coding sequence is TGTGCCAGCAGCTTTGGCTCGGCAGGCCAAGAGACCCAGTACTTC.

The chain employs TRBV19 and TRBJ1-3; weak D call: TRBD1 (6 bases). The CDR3 runs 15 residues. Germline-derived CDR1 and CDR2 are LNHDA and SQIVND (reference sequence). Trimming left V 7 bases short and J 0 bases short, with 13 bases between. This CDR3 reads CASNRVTASGNTIYF. The DNA for the CDR3 is TGTGCCAGTAACAGGGTGACGGCCTCTGGAAACACCATATATTTT.

This clone was picked up one time. The V gene is TRBV3-1 (or the pseudogene TRBV3-2), the J gene TRBJ2-7; 9 positions match TRBD2. CDR1 and CDR2 (germline): LGHDT, YNNKEL (reference sequence). With V trimmed by 1 base and J by 0 bases, 10 bases remained unmatched. This CDR3 has 18 amino acids. Written as DNA, the CDR3 is TGTGCCAGCAGCCAAGGTGTGCGGGAGGGCATAAACTCCTACGAGCAGTACTTC. Translation: CASSQGVREGINSYEQYF.

This clone was picked up one time. The chain combines TRBV5-1 with TRBJ2-1; D might be TRBD1 (5 bases). CDR1 and CDR2 (germline): SGHRS, YFSETQ. Trimming left V 1 base short and J 8 bases short, with 7 bases between. The length of the CDR3 is 12 residues. CDR3 in amino acids: CASSLTGYEQFF. The CDR3, as DNA: TGCGCCAGCAGCTTGACAGGCTATGAGCAGTTCTTC.

V is TRBV7-2 and J is TRBJ2-3; the D gene is possibly TRBD1 (6 bases). This CDR3 is built from 17 residues. V lost 1 base, J lost 8 bases, and 22 bases lay in between. CDR1 is SGHTA, CDR2 FQGNSA, per germline. The CDR3 here is CASSLGGFLAGASTQYF. The CDR3 DNA reads as TGTGCCAGCAGCTTAGGAGGATTCCTAGCAGGGGCTTCTACGCAGTATTTT.

Only a few counts were recorded for this clone. The chain carries TRBV19 and TRBJ1-6, with TRBD1 matching 9 bases. CDR1 is LNHDA and CDR2 is SQIVND in the germline V gene (reference sequence). V gave up 1 base and J gave up 7 bases; unmatched junction bases: 8. This CDR3 comprises 17 residues. CDR3 residues: CASSIVEGTGNNSPLHF. Written as DNA, the CDR3 is TGTGCCAGTAGTATAGTCGAGGGGACAGGGAACAATTCACCCCTCCACTTT.

The genes are TRBV18 and TRBJ1-1, with D possibly being TRBD1 (5 bases). V gave up 0 bases and J gave up 5 bases, with 16 bases separating them. Looked up from germline, CDR1 is KGHSH and CDR2 is LQKENI. The CDR3 covers 16 residues. This chain's CDR3 is CASSPPAGGARTEAFF. The CDR3, as DNA: TGTGCCAGCTCACCACCGGCGGGGGGAGCTCGGACTGAAGCTTTCTTT.

This clone was seen once. J is TRBJ2-5 and V is TRBV19; TRBD2 matches 9 bases. Germline values: CDR1 LNHDA, CDR2 SQIVND (reference sequence). The CDR3 loop spans 13 amino acids. The V segment lost 7 bases and the J segment 7 bases; nucleotides outside the gene matches: 7. This CDR3 reads CASKNSGSGTQYF. In nucleotides, the CDR3 is TGTGCCAGTAAGAATAGCGGGAGTGGGACCCAGTACTTC.

This clone appeared once. The V call is TRBV10-3, the J call TRBJ2-5; D ambiguous. CDR1 ENHRY and CDR2 SYGVKD come from the germline V gene. This CDR3 contains 14 residues. With 0 bases removed from V and 2 bases from J, the gap between germline ends came to 7 bases. The DNA of the CDR3 is TGTGCCATCAGTGAGTCGGCTTCTCAAGAGACCCAGTACTTC. This sequence encodes CAISESASQETQYF.

The chain combines TRBV28 with TRBJ1-2; TRBD1 matches at 7 bases. Germline CDR1 is MDHEN and CDR2 is SYDVKM. The CDR3 totals 17 residues. With 5 bases clipped from V and 0 bases from J, the junction kept 12 bases outside the gene matches. The chain's CDR3 is CASSEPQRGRSNYGYTF. CDR3 nucleotides: TGTGCCAGCAGTGAGCCACAGAGGGGGCGCTCTAACTATGGCTACACCTTC.

The CDR3 region is CASSYDRGRTGGEQYF. As DNA, the CDR3 is TGTGCCAGCAGTTACGACCGTGGGCGGACGGGGGGTGAGCAGTACTTC. The chain combines TRBV6-5 with TRBJ2-7; 7 bases line up with TRBD2. The CDR3 totals 16 residues. V shed 2 bases, J shed 7 bases, and the junction held 14 bases outside the gene matches. Germline V CDR1 and CDR2: MNHEY, SVGAGI.

The chain has TRBV28 and TRBJ1-6; 8 nucleotides line up with TRBD1. Looked up from germline, CDR1 is MDHEN and CDR2 is SYDVKM. V lost 5 bases to trimming and J lost 5 bases; unmatched junction nucleotides: 5. The CDR3 loop spans 15 amino acids. In DNA form, the CDR3 reads TGTGCCAGCAGTCCCTCGACAGGGGATAATTCACCCCTCCACTTT. This gives the protein CASSPSTGDNSPLHF.

The chain joins TRBV7-9 to TRBJ2-3, with TRBD1 matching 8 bases. Germline CDR1 is SEHNR and CDR2 is FQNEAQ (reference sequence). V was clipped by 11 bases and J by 8 bases; unmatched bases: 18. There are 15 residues in the CDR3. CDR3 DNA sequence: TGTGCCTCCGGGGCAGGGGGCCTAGGTCAAGGTACGCAGTATTTT. Its protein is CASGAGGLGQGTQYF.

This rearrangement joins TRBV19 to TRBJ2-2; D gene uncertain. The V end was cut by 4 bases, the J end by 4 bases, with 7 bases between. The CDR3 consists of 13 residues. CDR1 LNHDA and CDR2 SQIVND come from the germline V gene (reference sequence). The CDR3 sequence: CASSKEITGELFF. CDR3 bases: TGTGCCAGTAGTAAAGAAATCACCGGGGAGCTGTTTTTT.